Below, 24 T cell receptor beta chains from the same sample are listed, as sequenced in a study of T cells in Graves' hyperthyroidism and ophthalmopathy (dated by TCRdb to between 2018 and 2021). Library creation used multiplex PCR. Sequencing used an Illumina HiSeq 2000. The TCR beta CDR3 regions were amplified from the RNA transcripts. The first round of RT-PCR for the TCR CDR3 was performed with the HTBI primer set and the Qiagen OneStep RT-PCR kit. In-frame beta chains were kept once TCRdb had trimmed the public reads at Q25 with fastp and called clones with MiXCR. Each CDR3 protein appears once, grouped with its most common genes and DNA. This sample gives 490,000 or so distinct CDR3 sequences in total; around 50% of them show up just once. The leading ten clones occupy 44% of the sample. Specimen: peripheral blood or thyroid tissue (not recorded which). The source of these receptors is an adult woman with Graves' disease, either hyperthyroidism or ophthalmopathy (not recorded which).

This rearrangement joins TRBV4-1 to TRBJ2-2; possibly TRBD2 for D (5 bases). V was cut by 4 bases and J by 3 bases, with 12 bases left in between. Per germline, CDR1 MGHRA and CDR2 YSYEKL. The CDR3 covers 15 residues. The CDR3 DNA sequence: TGCGCCAGCAGCCTCCCCGTCGGGGACACCGGGGAGCTGTTTTTT. This translates into CASSLPVGDTGELFF.

The chain employs TRBV28 and TRBJ1-4; D gene ambiguous. CDR1 and CDR2 from the germline V gene are MDHEN and SYDVKM. This CDR3 is 15 amino acids long. V lost 4 bases, J lost 3 bases, and 12 bases lay in between. The CDR3 DNA follows: TGTGCCAGCAGTTCCCCGGGGAGATCTAATGAAAAACTGTTTTTT. It codes for CASSSPGRSNEKLFF.

This clonotype was seen ten or more times. This chain joins TRBV20-1 and TRBJ2-7; 8 positions match TRBD2. Germline V gene data show CDR1 as DFQATT and CDR2 as SNEGSKA (reference sequence). CDR3 size: 14 residues. The V segment lost 6 bases and the J segment 5 bases; nucleotides outside the gene matches: 12. This CDR3 is CSAPKRGRLNEQYF. DNA for the CDR3: TGCAGTGCCCCAAAGCGGGGGAGGCTCAACGAGCAGTACTTC.

V usage is TRBV7-2 and J usage is TRBJ1-1; 10 nucleotides align to TRBD1. The CDR3 runs 13 residues. Germline CDR1 is SGHTA and CDR2 is FQGNSA. V shed 6 bases, J shed 4 bases, and the junction held 2 bases outside the gene matches. This CDR3 is CASRRTGGTEAFF. CDR3 DNA: TGTGCCAGCAGAAGGACAGGGGGCACTGAAGCTTTCTTT.

Notes on this clonotype: Since a much larger clone is just one base distant, this may be a read error. This rearrangement joins TRBV6-1 to TRBJ1-6; D possibly corresponds to TRBD1 (5 bases). CDR3 size: 13 residues. Germline V CDR1 and CDR2: MNHNS, SASEGT. CDR3 in DNA: TGTGCCAGCAGGTGGGACGACAATTTACCCCTCCACTTT. Its protein product is CASRWDDNLPLHF.

Remarks on this clonotype: Given a much more abundant clone one base away, this may be a read error. The conserved phenylalanine or tryptophan is not found at the CDR3 terminus, so this likely reflects a read error. The chain employs TRBV7-9 and TRBJ2-7; D gene unclear. Germline V gene lookup returns CDR1 SEHNR and CDR2 FQNEAQ (reference sequence). The CDR3 contains 15 residues. The CDR3: CASSQLRYSAYEQYL. The CDR3 region has the DNA TGCGCCAGCAGCCAATTGCGCTACAGCGCCTACGAGCAGTACCTC.

The J gene is TRBJ2-5, the V gene TRBV11-2; 9 nucleotides agree with TRBD2. Unmatched junction bases numbered 9, after V lost 4 bases and J lost 3 bases. The CDR3 contains 16 residues. In germline, CDR1 is SGHAT, CDR2 FQNNGV. The CDR3: CASSSSGVAGEETQYF. The DNA for the CDR3 is TGTGCCAGCAGCTCTTCTGGGGTAGCGGGAGAAGAGACCCAGTACTTC.

The rearrangement links TRBV5-1 to TRBJ2-2, with D perhaps TRBD2 (7 bases). Trimming removed 5 bases at V and 8 bases at J, with 19 bases between. The CDR3 length is 15 residues. CDR1 and CDR2 (germline): SGHRS, YFSETQ. The CDR3 DNA follows: TGCGCCAGCAGGCGGACTCCAAGCGGGACAGGGGAGCTGTTTTTT. Its translation is CASRRTPSGTGELFF.

The rearrangement joins TRBV5-1 to TRBJ2-7; the match to TRBD1 covers 7 bases. V dropped 4 bases and J dropped 7; count of bases not matched to a gene: 11. This CDR3 is 14 amino acids long. Germline CDR1 reads SGHRS; CDR2 reads YFSETQ. The CDR3 region has the DNA TGCGCCAGCAGCCCCGGGACAGAGGTCGGAGAGCAGTACTTC. It yields the protein CASSPGTEVGEQYF.

This clonotype was seen only a few times. The chain combines TRBV4-3 with TRBJ2-7, with D unresolved. V was trimmed by 0 bases and J by 7 bases, leaving 16 bases between them. Germline V gene sequence: CDR1 LGHNA, CDR2 YSLEER. The CDR3 contains 15 residues. The CDR3 coding sequence is TGCGCCAGCAGCCAAGACGCCAGAAACCTGGGAGAGCAGTACTTC. Translation: CASSQDARNLGEQYF.

This clonotype was seen once. CDR3 region: CSAAHPSEDEQYF. The CDR3 DNA reads TGCAGTGCCGCACATCCGTCTGAGGACGAGCAGTACTTC. The V call is TRBV20-1, the J call TRBJ2-7, with D uncertain. Between the trimmed V and J ends, which lost 6 bases and 5 bases, there was a span of 17 bases. Germline V gene lookup returns CDR1 DFQATT and CDR2 SNEGSKA (reference sequence). The CDR3 sequence is 13 residues long.

In this sample, this clonotype turned up a few times. The chain links TRBV30 to TRBJ1-2, with TRBD1 matching over 7 bases. This CDR3 is 13 amino acids long. The germline V gene encodes CDR1 GTSNPN and CDR2 SVGIG (reference sequence). V lost 2 bases and J lost 4; bases outside the gene matches: 4. DNA for the CDR3: TGTGCCTGGAGTCCCGGACAGGTCTATGGCTACACCTTC. It is translated as CAWSPGQVYGYTF.

A remark on this clonotype: This clone may be a read error of a much larger clone one base away. CDR3 nucleotides: TGTGCCAGCAGTTTATTGGGGGACTATGGCTGCACCTTC. It is translated as CASSLLGDYGCTF. This chain uses TRBV27 with TRBJ1-2; D may be TRBD1 (5 bases). Germline V gives CDR1 MNHEY, CDR2 SMNVEV (reference sequence). The CDR3 is 13 residues long.

J is TRBJ1-2 and V is TRBV29-1; D possibly corresponds to TRBD1 (6 bases). This CDR3 is built from 11 residues. Trimming left V 8 bases short and J 7 bases short, with 14 bases between. Germline CDR1 is SQVTM and CDR2 is ANQGSEA. This CDR3 is CSSEGGSGYTF. The CDR3 DNA reads as TGCAGCTCCGAGGGGGGGTCTGGCTACACCTTC.

The chain is built from TRBV10-2 and TRBJ2-7; no firm D call. V gave up 6 bases and J gave up 2 bases, with 26 bases separating them. Looked up from germline, CDR1 is WSHSY and CDR2 is SAAADI. The CDR3 totals 18 residues. DNA for the CDR3: TGCGCCAGCAGCTTAGCCAATCATCCACAGACCAGCCCCTACGAGCAGTACTTC. Amino acid sequence: CASSLANHPQTSPYEQYF.

This chain uses TRBV12-3 or TRBV12-4 with TRBJ1-6; 8 bases fit TRBD1. The trim removed 6 bases at V and 3 bases at J, leaving 7 bases unmatched. This CDR3 spans 16 amino acids. In DNA form, the CDR3 reads TGTGCCAGCAGGATGCCGGGACAGGACTATAATTCACCCCTCCACTTT. It is translated as CASRMPGQDYNSPLHF.

In this sample, this clonotype turned up many times. V is TRBV20-1 and J is TRBJ1-1; D is unresolved. With 5 bases removed from V and 4 bases from J, the gap between germline ends came to 11 bases. Germline CDR1 and CDR2: DFQATT and SNEGSKA (reference sequence). There are 12 residues in the CDR3. In nucleotides, the CDR3 is TGCAGTGCTCCAGCAAGTTCCACTGAAGCTTTCTTT. Translation gives CSAPASSTEAFF.

The chain has TRBV10-3 and TRBJ1-1; 9 bases are a match to TRBD1. The J segment lost 4 bases and the V segment lost 6 bases, leaving 12 bases of the junction unmatched. In germline, CDR1 is ENHRY, CDR2 SYGVKD. The CDR3 runs to 16 residues. The CDR3 spells CAISDILTGGGTEAFF. The CDR3 DNA follows: TGTGCCATCAGCGATATCTTGACAGGGGGGGGCACTGAAGCTTTCTTT.

Worth noting for this clonotype: Since the CDR3 does not end with the conserved phenylalanine or tryptophan, this likely comes from a read error. Because the CDR3's place on the DNA is in doubt, the DNA is left out and the CDR3 is given as listed by TCRdb. This chain connects TRBV10-3 to TRBJ2-5; TRBD2 was called by the table and not checked on the DNA. Germline values: CDR1 ENHRY, CDR2 SYGVKD. The CDR3 is 14 residues long, counting both termini. CDR3: CAIRGGGGGYTFGS.

The rearrangement joins TRBV7-2 to TRBJ2-2, with a weak D call TRBD1 (6 bases). The ends were cut back, 0 bases at V and 1 base at J, with 12 bases in the middle. Germline V gives CDR1 SGHTA, CDR2 FQGNSA. The CDR3 has 17 residues. The CDR3 sequence: CASSLAPRQVNTGELFF. CDR3 DNA sequence: TGTGCCAGCAGCTTAGCCCCACGACAGGTGAACACCGGGGAGCTGTTTTTT.

This clonotype was recorded at least ten times. The chain uses TRBV2 and TRBJ2-7, with D possibly being TRBD1 (5 bases). V gave up 8 bases and J gave up 0 bases, with 11 bases separating them. The CDR3 runs to 13 residues. CDR1 is SNHLY and CDR2 is FYNNEI in the germline V gene. CDR3 in DNA: TGTGCCAGCTTAAGACAGAGCTCCTACGAGCAGTACTTC. Translating it yields CASLRQSSYEQYF.

This clonotype turned up a few times. V gene TRBV2 combines with J gene TRBJ1-2, with D maybe TRBD1 (6 bases). V shed 7 bases and J shed 4 bases, with 16 bases lying between them. The CDR3 runs to 14 residues. Germline CDR1 is SNHLY and CDR2 is FYNNEI. CDR3 amino acids: CASMLGEGGYGYTF. The CDR3 DNA follows: TGTGCCAGCATGTTGGGCGAGGGGGGCTATGGCTACACCTTC.

This clonotype was recorded a few times. V usage is TRBV7-3 and J usage is TRBJ2-2; 14 positions agree with TRBD2. This CDR3 contains 15 residues. Per germline, CDR1 SGHTA and CDR2 FQGTGA. The ends lost 5 bases at V and 7 bases at J; junction bases unmatched: 3. The CDR3 sequence: CASSMGLAGVGELFF. The CDR3, as DNA: TGTGCCAGCAGCATGGGACTAGCGGGAGTCGGGGAGCTGTTTTTT.

The V and J genes are TRBV7-3 and TRBJ2-7; D unclear. Germline CDR1 is SGHTA and CDR2 is FQGTGA. V shed 8 bases and J shed 1 base, with 15 bases lying between them. The CDR3 has 14 residues. CDR3: CASSPRAVSYEQYF. DNA of the CDR3: TGTGCCAGCTCACCCCGAGCTGTTTCCTACGAGCAGTACTTC.